The 25 T cell receptor beta chains presented below share a single source sample, sequenced in a study of CD8 T cells in Susac syndrome (dated by TCRdb to the late 2010s). Library method: the immunoSEQ multiplex PCR assay. RNA was extracted using the RNeasy kit, and about 0.5 to 1 ug of the RNA was reverse transcribed with random hexamers. The raw public reads went through TCRdb reprocessing: fastp at Q25, MiXCR clone calling, in-frame beta chains kept. Rows are unified per CDR3 protein, each entry keeping the most common DNA and genes. This sample lists 150,000 to 200,000 distinct CDR3 sequences; 85% to 95% were detected once. Around 0.16% of the sample rests with the top ten. Sequenced input: CD8+ T cells from PBMCs. The receptor source for this set is a human donor with multiple sclerosis.

The chain couples TRBV29-1 to TRBJ1-2; the match to TRBD1 covers 10 bases. Germline values: CDR1 SQVTM, CDR2 ANQGSEA. This CDR3 is 14 amino acids long. The V gene end was trimmed by 6 bases and the J gene end by 4 bases; junction bases not matched to a gene: 8. The CDR3 loop reads CSVRDRGLVYGYTF. The CDR3 nucleotides read TGCAGCGTCCGCGACAGGGGGCTGGTCTATGGCTACACCTTC.

The V and J genes are TRBV29-1 and TRBJ1-2; 11 bases align to TRBD1. Unmatched junction bases numbered 11, after V lost 6 bases and J lost 5 bases. Germline V gene sequence: CDR1 SQVTM, CDR2 ANQGSEA. The CDR3 consists of 15 residues. The CDR3 DNA follows: TGCAGCGTCGATAATGGACAGGGGGCCAGATATGGCTACACCTTC. It is translated as CSVDNGQGARYGYTF.

CDR3 sequence (DNA): TGCGCCAGCAGCCAAGTCAAGGACAGCAATCAGCCCCAGCATTTT. Translated: CASSQVKDSNQPQHF. The rearrangement joins TRBV4-1 to TRBJ1-5; D uncertain. Looked up from germline, CDR1 is MGHRA and CDR2 is YSYEKL. V lost 1 base and J lost 1, with 8 bases in between. The CDR3 has 15 amino acids.

V and J are TRBV9 and TRBJ2-5; TRBD2 aligns across 9 bases. The germline CDR1 and CDR2 sequences are SGDLS and YYNGEE. V was clipped by 4 bases and J by 4 bases; unmatched bases: 5. The CDR3 extends over 14 amino acids. This CDR3 reads CASSPALAGETQYF. Here the CDR3 DNA reads TGTGCCAGCAGCCCCGCACTAGCGGGAGAGACCCAGTACTTC.

The V gene is TRBV14, the J gene TRBJ1-1; D is undetermined. V lost 3 bases and J lost 5, with 16 bases in between. The CDR3 length is 15 residues. Germline V gene data show CDR1 as SGHDN and CDR2 as FVKESK. The chain's CDR3 is CASSQDSGVGTEAFF. The CDR3 nucleotides are TGTGCCAGCAGCCAGGATAGTGGAGTGGGGACTGAAGCTTTCTTT.

V gene TRBV15 combines with J gene TRBJ2-3, with no clear D. Deletions cut 0 bases from V and 1 base from J, with 8 bases between. CDR1 and CDR2 (germline): LNHNV, YYDKDF (reference sequence). There are 15 residues in the CDR3. The CDR3 protein is CATSREVAGTDTQYF. The DNA of the CDR3 is TGTGCCACCAGCAGAGAGGTGGCAGGCACAGATACGCAGTATTTT. Looking up the rest from reference TRBV15 and TRBJ2-3 gives the full variable domain: DAMVIQNPRYQVTQFGKPVTLSCSQTLNHNVMYWYQQKSSQAPKLLFHYYDKDFNNEADTPDNFQSRRPNTSFCFLDIRSPGLGDTAMYLCATSREVAGTDTQYFGPGTRLTVL.

The genes are TRBV25-1 and TRBJ1-2, with D possibly TRBD1 on 5 matching bases. Per germline, CDR1 MGHDK and CDR2 SYGVNS. V lost 2 bases, J lost 8 bases, and 9 bases lay in between. This CDR3 comprises 12 residues. DNA for the CDR3: TGTGCCAGCAGTGAAGGACAATCGGGCTACACCTTC. It specifies CASSEGQSGYTF.

This clonotype was picked up a small number of times. The J gene is TRBJ2-5, the V gene TRBV5-6; D gene unclear. The CDR3 length is 13 residues. In germline, CDR1 is SGHDT, CDR2 YYEEEE. Trimming took off 0 bases at V and 2 bases at J, with 5 bases between the two ends. The chain's CDR3 is CASSLEAQETQYF. The CDR3 DNA follows: TGTGCCAGCAGCTTGGAGGCGCAAGAGACCCAGTACTTC.

The chain uses TRBV9 and TRBJ1-2; possibly TRBD1 for D (5 bases). Germline-derived CDR1 and CDR2 are SGDLS and YYNGEE. The CDR3 has 11 residues. Trimming left V 8 bases short and J 4 bases short, with 9 bases between. The CDR3 bases are TGTGCCAGTCAGGGTAGCTATGGCTACACCTTC. Protein: CASQGSYGYTF.

V and J are TRBV2 and TRBJ2-1, with a possible D match to TRBD1 (6 bases). The germline V and J ends were trimmed by 3 bases and 1 base, with 10 bases remaining between them. Germline loops: CDR1 SNHLY, CDR2 FYNNEI. CDR3 length: 15 amino acids. The CDR3 sequence is CASSELQGSYNEQFF. Here the CDR3 DNA reads TGTGCCAGCAGTGAGCTACAGGGTTCCTACAATGAGCAGTTCTTC.

The CDR3 loop reads CASSSGLAEYF. The CDR3 nucleotides are TGTGCCAGCAGTTCGGGACTAGCGGAGTACTTC. The genes are TRBV28 and TRBJ2-5; 11 bases fit TRBD2. Losses at the gene ends were 4 bases for V and 12 bases for J; bases not matched to a gene: 1. The CDR3 is 11 residues long. The germline CDR1 and CDR2 sequences are MDHEN and SYDVKM.

Of note for this clonotype: An end of the junction differs from the germline gene, which may be a read error. V gene TRBV29-1 combines with J gene TRBJ1-1, with D maybe TRBD1 (5 bases). The CDR3 loop spans 12 amino acids. Germline assignment: CDR1 SQVTM and CDR2 ANQGSEA. The CDR3 DNA reads as TGTAGCGTTGGCCTGGGGGACACTGAAGCTTTCTTT. This gives the protein CSVGLGDTEAFF. Supplemented by reference TRBV29-1 and TRBJ1-1, the full variable domain reads SAVISQKPSRDICQRGTSLTIQCQVDSQVTMMFWYRQQPGQSLTLIATANQGSEATYESGFVIDKFPISRPNLTFSTLTVSNMSPEDSSIYLCSVGLGDTEAFFGQGTRLTVV.

This chain links TRBV29-1 with TRBJ2-1, with 9 nucleotides matching TRBD1. Germline trimming cut 7 bases from V and 8 bases from J; bases unmatched to any gene: 6. The CDR3 length is 12 residues. Germline V CDR1 and CDR2: SQVTM, ANQGSEA. The DNA of the CDR3 is TGCAGCGCTCGGACAGGGGTGCATGAGCAGTTCTTC. Its protein product is CSARTGVHEQFF.

J is TRBJ2-1 and V is TRBV25-1; 7 bases align to TRBD1. With V trimmed by 1 base and J by 0 bases, 3 bases remained unmatched. This CDR3 spans 16 amino acids. The V gene's germline CDR1 is MGHDK and CDR2 SYGVNS. The DNA of the CDR3 is TGTGCCAGCAGTGAATTCTGGACAGGCTCCTACAATGAGCAGTTCTTC. It is translated as CASSEFWTGSYNEQFF.

This rearrangement joins TRBV7-8 to TRBJ2-1; 8 nucleotides line up with TRBD1. V lost 6 bases to trimming and J lost 7 bases; unmatched junction nucleotides: 8. Germline V gene sequence: CDR1 SGHVS, CDR2 FQNEAQ. The CDR3 is 14 residues long. The CDR3 DNA reads as TGTGCCAGCAGGTCTACGGACAGGGAAAATGAGCAGTTCTTC. Translation gives CASRSTDRENEQFF.

This chain uses TRBV28 with TRBJ2-7; D may be TRBD1 or TRBD2 (5 bases each). V shed 5 bases and J shed 0 bases, with 17 bases lying between them. CDR3 length equals 16 residues. From germline, CDR1 is MDHEN and CDR2 SYDVKM. The CDR3 DNA reads TGTGCCAGCAGTCCCCTCGAGGGGTGGGACTCCTACGAGCAGTACTTC. It codes for CASSPLEGWDSYEQYF.

This chain connects TRBV6-1 to TRBJ1-6; 8 bases are shared with TRBD1. Trimming at V came to 6 bases and at J to 9 bases, leaving 10 bases not matched to a gene. CDR3 length: 15 amino acids. Germline V gene lookup returns CDR1 MNHNS and CDR2 SASEGT. The CDR3 region is CASRDGPGTGSPLHF. CDR3 nucleotide sequence: TGTGCCAGCAGGGATGGGCCGGGGACAGGTTCACCCCTCCACTTT.

The count of this clonotype is one. V is TRBV3-1 and J is TRBJ2-2; the D is unclear. Deletions cut 1 base from V and 6 bases from J, with 15 bases between. Per the germline V gene, CDR1 is LGHDT and CDR2 is YNNKEL (reference sequence). This CDR3 has 16 amino acids. DNA for the CDR3: TGTGCCAGCAGCCAAGTCGTGTCGCGATGGGCCGGGGAGCTGTTTTTT. It translates to CASSQVVSRWAGELFF. The whole variable domain, filled in from reference TRBV3-1 and TRBJ2-2, reads DTAVSQTPKYLVTQMGNDKSIKCEQNLGHDTMYWYKQDSKKFLKIMFSYNNKELIINETVPNRFSPKSPDKAHLNLHINSLELGDSAVYFCASSQVVSRWAGELFFGEGSRLTVL.

The rearrangement uses TRBV12-3 or TRBV12-4 and TRBJ2-1, with TRBD2 matching 13 bases. This CDR3 comprises 16 residues. V was pared by 5 bases and J by 4 bases, with 5 bases of the junction left unmatched. CDR3 in amino acids: CASSPQGLAGYNEQFF. CDR3 coding DNA: TGTGCCAGCAGTCCCCAGGGACTAGCGGGATACAATGAGCAGTTCTTC.

The chain's CDR3 is CASGGLADVGDTQYF. The CDR3 region has the DNA TGTGCCAGCGGCGGACTAGCGGATGTGGGTGATACGCAGTATTTT. The J gene is TRBJ2-3, the V gene TRBV2, with 10 nucleotides matching TRBD2. Germline V gives CDR1 SNHLY, CDR2 FYNNEI. Trimming removed 8 bases from V and 6 bases from J; junction bases left unmatched: 11. This CDR3 is 15 amino acids long.

V gene TRBV6-1 combines with J gene TRBJ1-4, with TRBD1 matching 7 bases. CDR1 and CDR2 (germline): MNHNS, SASEGT. CDR3 size: 16 residues. The junction had 11 bases not matched to a gene; V was cut back by 6 bases and J by 4 bases. The CDR3 DNA reads TGTGCCAGCAGCTCCGAGACAGGGCGTAATAATGAAAAACTGTTTTTT. This sequence encodes CASSSETGRNNEKLFF.

This clonotype was recorded once. The rearrangement uses TRBV3-1 and TRBJ1-6; possible D gene TRBD1, 6 bases. The length of the CDR3 is 19 residues. V dropped 3 bases and J dropped 4 bases, with 22 bases sitting between them. CDR1 and CDR2 (germline): LGHDT, YNNKEL (reference sequence). The CDR3 region has the DNA TGTGCCAGCAGCCACCTACCGACAGGTCCCGAGATGTATAATTCACCCCTCCACTTT. Its protein product is CASSHLPTGPEMYNSPLHF.

The rearrangement links TRBV24-1 to TRBJ2-1; TRBD2 matches 14 bases. Germline loops: CDR1 KGHDR, CDR2 SFDVKD. After removal of 9 bases from V and 8 bases from J, the junction contained 5 bases not matched to a gene. The CDR3 sequence is 14 residues long. The CDR3 sequence is CATAGTSGSDEQFF. CDR3 coding DNA: TGTGCCACCGCTGGGACTAGCGGGAGTGATGAGCAGTTCTTC.

Only one count was recorded for this clonotype. V gene TRBV30 combines with J gene TRBJ2-7, with a weak D call TRBD2 (5 bases). CDR3 length: 16 residues. The germline V gene has CDR1 GTSNPN and CDR2 SVGIG (reference sequence). V lost 5 bases and J 0 bases, leaving 20 bases between the germline ends. Here the CDR3 DNA reads TGTGCCTGGCTTGCTAGTGAGGGCAGTAGCTCCTACGAGCAGTACTTC. It translates to CAWLASEGSSSYEQYF. The full variable domain, completed using reference TRBV30 and TRBJ2-7, is SQTIHQWPATLVQPVGSPLSLECTVEGTSNPNLYWYRQAAGRGLQLLFYSVGIGQISSEVPQNLSASRPQDRQFILSSKKLLLSDSGFYLCAWLASEGSSSYEQYFGPGTRLTVT.

CDR3 sequence reads: CASSRRTENYYEQYF. CDR3 coding DNA: TGCGCCAGCAGCCGACGGACAGAGAACTACTACGAGCAGTACTTC. J is TRBJ2-7 and V is TRBV23-1; a possible D gene is TRBD1 (6 bases). TRBV23-1 carries the ORF label, with uncertain function. This CDR3 contains 15 residues. The V end was cut by 6 bases, the J end by 3 bases, with 18 bases between.